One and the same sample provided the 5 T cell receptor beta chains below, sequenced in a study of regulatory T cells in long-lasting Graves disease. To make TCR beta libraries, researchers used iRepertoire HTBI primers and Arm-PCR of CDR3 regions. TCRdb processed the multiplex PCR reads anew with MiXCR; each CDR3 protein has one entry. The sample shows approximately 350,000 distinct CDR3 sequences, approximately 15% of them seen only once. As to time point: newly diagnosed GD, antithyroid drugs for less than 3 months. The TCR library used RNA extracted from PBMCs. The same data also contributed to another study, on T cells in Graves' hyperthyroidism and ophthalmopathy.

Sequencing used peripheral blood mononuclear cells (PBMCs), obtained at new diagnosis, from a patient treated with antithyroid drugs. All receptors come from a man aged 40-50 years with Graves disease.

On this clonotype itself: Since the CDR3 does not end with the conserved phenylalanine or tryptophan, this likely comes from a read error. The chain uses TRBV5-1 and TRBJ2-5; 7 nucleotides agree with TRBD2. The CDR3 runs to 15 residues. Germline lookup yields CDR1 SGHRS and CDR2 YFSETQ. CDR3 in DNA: TGCACCAGTAGAGGAACGGGGGGACGCCAAGAGACCCAGTACCTC. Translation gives CTSRGTGGRQETQYL.

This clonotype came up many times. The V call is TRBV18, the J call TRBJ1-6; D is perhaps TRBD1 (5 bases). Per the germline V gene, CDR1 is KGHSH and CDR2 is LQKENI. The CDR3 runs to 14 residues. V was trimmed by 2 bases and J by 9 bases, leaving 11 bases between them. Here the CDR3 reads CASSPTAGSSPLHF. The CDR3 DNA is TGTGCCAGCTCACCAACTGCAGGGAGTTCACCCCTCCACTTT. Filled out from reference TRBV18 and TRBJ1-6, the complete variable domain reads NAGVMQNPRHLVRRRGQEARLRCSPMKGHSHVYWYRQLPEEGLKFMVYLQKENIIDESGMPKERFSAEFPKEGPSILRIQQVVRGDSAAYFCASSPTAGSSPLHFGNGTRLTVT.

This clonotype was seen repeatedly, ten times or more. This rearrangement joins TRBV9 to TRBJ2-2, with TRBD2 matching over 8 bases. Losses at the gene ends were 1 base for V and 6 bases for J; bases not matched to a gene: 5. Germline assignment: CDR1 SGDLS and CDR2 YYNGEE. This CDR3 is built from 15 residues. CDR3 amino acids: CASSVQPGGAGELFF. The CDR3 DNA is TGTGCCAGCAGCGTACAGCCCGGGGGGGCCGGGGAGCTGTTTTTT.

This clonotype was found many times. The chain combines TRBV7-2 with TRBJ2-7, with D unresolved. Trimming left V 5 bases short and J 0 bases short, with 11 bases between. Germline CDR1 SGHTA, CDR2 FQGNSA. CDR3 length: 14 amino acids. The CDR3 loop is CASSPQKHSYEQYF. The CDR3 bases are TGTGCCAGCAGCCCACAAAAACACTCCTACGAGCAGTACTTC. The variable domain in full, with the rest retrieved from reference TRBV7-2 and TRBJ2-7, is GAGVSQSPSNKVTEKGKDVELRCDPISGHTALYWYRQSLGQGLEFLIYFQGNSAPDKSGLPSDRFSAERTGGSVSTLTIQRTQQEDSAVYLCASSPQKHSYEQYFGPGTRLTVT.

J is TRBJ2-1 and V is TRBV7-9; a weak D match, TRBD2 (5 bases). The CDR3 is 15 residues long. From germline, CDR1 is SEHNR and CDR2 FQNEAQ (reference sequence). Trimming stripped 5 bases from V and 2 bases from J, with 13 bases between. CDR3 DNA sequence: TGTGCCAGCAGCCTAGGGCCCGGGACCTACAATGAGCAGTTCTTC. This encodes CASSLGPGTYNEQFF.